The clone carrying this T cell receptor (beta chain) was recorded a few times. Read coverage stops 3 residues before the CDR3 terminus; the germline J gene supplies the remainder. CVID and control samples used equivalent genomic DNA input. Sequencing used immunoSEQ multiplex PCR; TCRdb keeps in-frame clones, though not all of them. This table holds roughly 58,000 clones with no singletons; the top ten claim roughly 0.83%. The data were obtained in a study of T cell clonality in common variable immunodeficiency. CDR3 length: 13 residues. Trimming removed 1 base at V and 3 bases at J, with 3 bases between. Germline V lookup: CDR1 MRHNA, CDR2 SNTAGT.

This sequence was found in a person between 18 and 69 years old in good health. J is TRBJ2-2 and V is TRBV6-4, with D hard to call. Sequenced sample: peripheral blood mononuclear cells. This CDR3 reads CASSDLYTGELFF. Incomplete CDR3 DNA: TGTGCCAGCAGTGACTTATACACCGGGGAG.